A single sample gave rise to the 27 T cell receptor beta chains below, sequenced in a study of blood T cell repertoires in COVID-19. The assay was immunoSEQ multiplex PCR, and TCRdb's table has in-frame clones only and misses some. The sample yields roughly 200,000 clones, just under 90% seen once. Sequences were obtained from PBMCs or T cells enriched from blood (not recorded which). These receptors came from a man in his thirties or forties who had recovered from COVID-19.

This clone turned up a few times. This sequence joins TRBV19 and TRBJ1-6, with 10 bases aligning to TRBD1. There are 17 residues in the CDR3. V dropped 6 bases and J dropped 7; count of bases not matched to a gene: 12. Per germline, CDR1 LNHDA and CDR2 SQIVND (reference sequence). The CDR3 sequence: CASSQSTGGRRNSPLHF. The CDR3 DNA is TGTGCCAGTAGCCAATCGACAGGGGGCCGCAGGAATTCACCCCTCCACTTT. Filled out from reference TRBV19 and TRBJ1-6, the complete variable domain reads DGGITQSPKYLFRKEGQNVTLSCEQNLNHDAMYWYRQDPGQGLRLIYYSQIVNDFQKGDIAEGYSVSREKKESFPLTVTSAQKNPTAFYLCASSQSTGGRRNSPLHFGNGTRLTVT.

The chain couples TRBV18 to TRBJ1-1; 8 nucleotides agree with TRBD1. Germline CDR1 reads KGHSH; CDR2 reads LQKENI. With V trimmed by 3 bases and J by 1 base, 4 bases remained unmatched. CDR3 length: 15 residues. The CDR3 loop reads CASSPGQGRNTEAFF. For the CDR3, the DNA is TGTGCCAGCTCACCTGGACAGGGAAGGAACACTGAAGCTTTCTTT.

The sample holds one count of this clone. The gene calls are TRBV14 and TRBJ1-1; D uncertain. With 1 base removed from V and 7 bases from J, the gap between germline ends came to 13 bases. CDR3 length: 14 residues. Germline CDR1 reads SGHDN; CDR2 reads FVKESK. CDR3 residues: CASSQVRGSHEAFF. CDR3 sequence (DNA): TGTGCCAGCAGCCAAGTACGAGGGTCCCATGAAGCTTTCTTT.

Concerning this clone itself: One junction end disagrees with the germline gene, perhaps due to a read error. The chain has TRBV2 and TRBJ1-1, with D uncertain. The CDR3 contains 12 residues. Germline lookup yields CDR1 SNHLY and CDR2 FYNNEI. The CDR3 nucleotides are TGTGCCAGCAGGGAAGGGCGGCCTGAAGCTTTCTTT. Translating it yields CASREGRPEAFF.

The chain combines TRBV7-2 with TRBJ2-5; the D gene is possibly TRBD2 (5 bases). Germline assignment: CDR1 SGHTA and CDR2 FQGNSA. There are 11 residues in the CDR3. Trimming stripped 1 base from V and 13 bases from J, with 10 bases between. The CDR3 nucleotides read TGTGCCAGCAGCTTAGGACGGCGGGTGTACTTC. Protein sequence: CASSLGRRVYF.

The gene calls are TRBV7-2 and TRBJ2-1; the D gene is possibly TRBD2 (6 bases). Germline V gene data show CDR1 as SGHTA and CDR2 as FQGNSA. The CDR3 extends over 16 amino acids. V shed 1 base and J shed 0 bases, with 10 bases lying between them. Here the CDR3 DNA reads TGTGCCAGCAGCTTAGTGGCGGGGACCTCCTACAATGAGCAGTTCTTC. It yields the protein CASSLVAGTSYNEQFF.

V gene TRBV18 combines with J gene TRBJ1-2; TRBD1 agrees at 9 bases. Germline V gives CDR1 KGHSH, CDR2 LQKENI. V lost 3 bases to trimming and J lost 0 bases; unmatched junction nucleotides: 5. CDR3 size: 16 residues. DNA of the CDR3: TGTGCCAGCTCACCGATCGGGACAGGGTCTAACTATGGCTACACCTTC. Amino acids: CASSPIGTGSNYGYTF.

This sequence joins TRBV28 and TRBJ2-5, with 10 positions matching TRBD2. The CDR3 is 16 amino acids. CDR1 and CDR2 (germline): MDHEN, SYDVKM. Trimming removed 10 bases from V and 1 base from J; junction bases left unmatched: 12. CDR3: CATILAGRKGQETQYF. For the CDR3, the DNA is TGTGCCACAATACTAGCGGGAAGAAAGGGCCAAGAGACCCAGTACTTC.

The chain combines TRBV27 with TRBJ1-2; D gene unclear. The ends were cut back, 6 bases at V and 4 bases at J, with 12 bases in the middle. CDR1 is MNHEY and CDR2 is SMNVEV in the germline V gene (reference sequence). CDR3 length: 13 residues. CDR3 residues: CASSPYSSYGYTF. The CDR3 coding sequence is TGTGCCAGCAGCCCGTACAGCTCCTATGGCTACACCTTC.

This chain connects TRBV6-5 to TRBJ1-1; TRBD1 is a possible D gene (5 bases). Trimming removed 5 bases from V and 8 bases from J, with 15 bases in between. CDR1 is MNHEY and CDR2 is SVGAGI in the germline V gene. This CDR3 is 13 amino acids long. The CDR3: CASSPSPGYEAFF. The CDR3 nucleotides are TGTGCCAGCAGTCCCAGCCCAGGGTACGAAGCTTTCTTT.

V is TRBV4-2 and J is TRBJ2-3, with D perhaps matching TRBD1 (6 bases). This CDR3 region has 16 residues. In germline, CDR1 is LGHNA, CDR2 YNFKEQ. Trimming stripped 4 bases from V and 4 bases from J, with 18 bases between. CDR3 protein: CASSPPRSAGADTQYF. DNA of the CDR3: TGTGCCAGCAGCCCCCCTAGGAGCGCAGGGGCAGATACGCAGTATTTT.

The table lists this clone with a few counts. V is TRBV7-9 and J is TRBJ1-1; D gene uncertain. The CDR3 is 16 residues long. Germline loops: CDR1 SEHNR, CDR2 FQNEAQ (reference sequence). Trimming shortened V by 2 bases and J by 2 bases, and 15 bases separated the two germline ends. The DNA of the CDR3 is TGTGCCAGCAGCTTATTATACGGGGTAAAAAACACTGAAGCTTTCTTT. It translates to CASSLLYGVKNTEAFF.

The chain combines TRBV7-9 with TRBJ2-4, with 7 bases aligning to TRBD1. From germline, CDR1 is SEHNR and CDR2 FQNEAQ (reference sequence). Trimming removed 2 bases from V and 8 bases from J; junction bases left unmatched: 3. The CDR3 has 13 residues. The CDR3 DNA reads TGTGCCAGCAGCTTACAGGGGGTGGACATTCAGTACTTC. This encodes CASSLQGVDIQYF.

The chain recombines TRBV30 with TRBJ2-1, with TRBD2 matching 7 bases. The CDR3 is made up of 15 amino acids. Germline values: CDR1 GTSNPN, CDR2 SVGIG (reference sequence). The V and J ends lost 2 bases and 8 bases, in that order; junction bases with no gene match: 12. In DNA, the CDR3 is TGTGCCTGGAGTCCAACCGGGACTAAGGTTGATGAGCAGTTCTTC. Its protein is CAWSPTGTKVDEQFF.

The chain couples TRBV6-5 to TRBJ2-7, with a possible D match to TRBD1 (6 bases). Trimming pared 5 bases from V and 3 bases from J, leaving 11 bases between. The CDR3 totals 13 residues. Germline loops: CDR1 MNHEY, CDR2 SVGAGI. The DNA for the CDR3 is TGTGCCAGCAGTCCCTCCAGGGGCTACGAGCAGTACTTC. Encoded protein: CASSPSRGYEQYF.

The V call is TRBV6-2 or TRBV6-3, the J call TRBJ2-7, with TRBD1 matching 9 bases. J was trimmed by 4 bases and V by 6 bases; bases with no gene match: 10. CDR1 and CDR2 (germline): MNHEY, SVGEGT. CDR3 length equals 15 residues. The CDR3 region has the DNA TGTGCCAGCAGCCCTAGGGGACAGGGCAGATACGAGCAGTACTTC. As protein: CASSPRGQGRYEQYF.

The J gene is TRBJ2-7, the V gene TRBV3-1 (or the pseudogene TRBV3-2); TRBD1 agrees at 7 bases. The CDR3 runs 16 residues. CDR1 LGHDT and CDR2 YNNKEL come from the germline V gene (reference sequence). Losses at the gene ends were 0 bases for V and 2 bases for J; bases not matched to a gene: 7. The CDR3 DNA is TGTGCCAGCAGCCAAGAGTTAGGGGGCCACCCCTACGAGCAGTACTTC. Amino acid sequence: CASSQELGGHPYEQYF.

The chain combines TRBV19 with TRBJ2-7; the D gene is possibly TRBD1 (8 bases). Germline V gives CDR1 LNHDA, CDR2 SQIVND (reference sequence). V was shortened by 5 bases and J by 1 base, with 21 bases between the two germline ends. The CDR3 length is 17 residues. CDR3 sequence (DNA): TGTGCCAGTAGTCCCGTGAAAGGACAGGGACTATCCTACGAGCAGTACTTC. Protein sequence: CASSPVKGQGLSYEQYF.

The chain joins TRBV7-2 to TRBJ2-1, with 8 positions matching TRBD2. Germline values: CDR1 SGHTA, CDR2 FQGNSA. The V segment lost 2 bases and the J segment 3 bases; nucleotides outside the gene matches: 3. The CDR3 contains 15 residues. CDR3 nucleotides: TGTGCCAGCAGCTTAACGCGGGAGGTCTACAATGAGCAGTTCTTC. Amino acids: CASSLTREVYNEQFF.

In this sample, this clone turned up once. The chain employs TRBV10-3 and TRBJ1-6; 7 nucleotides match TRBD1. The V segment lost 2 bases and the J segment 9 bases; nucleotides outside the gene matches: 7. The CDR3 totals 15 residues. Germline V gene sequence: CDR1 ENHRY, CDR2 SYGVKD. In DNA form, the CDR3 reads TGTGCCATCAGTGAGCTCCGGGACAGCGCTTCACCCCTCCACTTT. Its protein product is CAISELRDSASPLHF.

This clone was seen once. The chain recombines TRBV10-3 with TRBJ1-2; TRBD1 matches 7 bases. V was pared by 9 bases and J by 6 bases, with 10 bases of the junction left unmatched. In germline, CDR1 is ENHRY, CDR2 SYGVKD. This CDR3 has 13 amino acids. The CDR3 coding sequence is TGTGCCATTTCCCCCGGGACAGTGCATGGCTACACCTTC. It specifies CAISPGTVHGYTF.

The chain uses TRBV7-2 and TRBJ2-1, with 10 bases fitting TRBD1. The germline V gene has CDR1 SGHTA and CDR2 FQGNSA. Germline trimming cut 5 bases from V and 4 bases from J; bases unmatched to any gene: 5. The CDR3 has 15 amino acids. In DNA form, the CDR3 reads TGTGCCAGCAGCCCCGACAGGGGGCAGTACAATGAGCAGTTCTTC. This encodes CASSPDRGQYNEQFF.

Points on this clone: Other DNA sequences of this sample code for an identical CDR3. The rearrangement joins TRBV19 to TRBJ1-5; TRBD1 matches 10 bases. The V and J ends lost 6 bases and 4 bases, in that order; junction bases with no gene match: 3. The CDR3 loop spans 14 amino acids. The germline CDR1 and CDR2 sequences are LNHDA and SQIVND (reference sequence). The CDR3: CASSTGQGNQPQHF. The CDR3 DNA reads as TGTGCCAGTAGCACGGGACAGGGGAATCAGCCCCAGCATTTT.

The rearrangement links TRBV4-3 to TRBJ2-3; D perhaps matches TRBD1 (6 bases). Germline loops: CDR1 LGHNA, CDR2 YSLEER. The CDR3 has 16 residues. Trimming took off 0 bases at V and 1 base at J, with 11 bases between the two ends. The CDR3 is CASSQEYRAGTDTQYF. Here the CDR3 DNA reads TGCGCCAGCAGCCAAGAGTACAGGGCGGGCACAGATACGCAGTATTTT.

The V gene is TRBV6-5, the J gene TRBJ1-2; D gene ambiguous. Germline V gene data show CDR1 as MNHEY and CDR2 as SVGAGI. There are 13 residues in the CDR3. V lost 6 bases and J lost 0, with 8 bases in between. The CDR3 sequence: CASSTTPNYGYTF. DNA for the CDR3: TGTGCCAGCAGCACCACACCTAACTATGGCTACACCTTC.

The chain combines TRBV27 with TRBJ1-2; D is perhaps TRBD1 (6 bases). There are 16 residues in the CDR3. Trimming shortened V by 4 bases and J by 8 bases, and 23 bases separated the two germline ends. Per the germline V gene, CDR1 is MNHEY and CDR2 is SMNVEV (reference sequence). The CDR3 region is CASSSHHTKQGGGYTF. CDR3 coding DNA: TGTGCCAGCAGTTCGCACCATACCAAACAGGGCGGAGGCTACACCTTC.

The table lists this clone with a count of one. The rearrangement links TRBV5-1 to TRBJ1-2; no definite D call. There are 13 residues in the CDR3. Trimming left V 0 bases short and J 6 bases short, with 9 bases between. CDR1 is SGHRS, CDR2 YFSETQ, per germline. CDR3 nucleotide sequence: TGCGCCAGCAGCTTGGAACGTCGAGATGGCTACACCTTC. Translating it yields CASSLERRDGYTF.